This paragraph covers one T cell receptor (beta chain) sequence. Its cognate antigen is unknown. These data belong to a study of immune evolution from preneoplasia to lung adenocarcinoma. Across the whole study: HLA loss of heterozygosity: about 7% AIS, about 15% MIA, about 31% ADC, none AAH.

After pathologic assessment, macro-dissection selected premalignant or tumor cells for extraction. Germline lookup yields CDR1 LGHNA and CDR2 YNFKEQ. Trimming pared 0 bases from V and 5 bases from J, leaving 12 bases between. The length of the CDR3 is 15 residues. The assay was immunoSEQ multiplex PCR, and TCRdb's table has in-frame clones only and misses some. The repertoire holds 9,500 to 15,000 clones, with about 83% as singletons. Study-wide findings and caveats: From normal lung to invasive adenocarcinoma, top clone frequencies appeared to decrease. Normal lung had highest clonality; later lesions appeared denser, more diverse.

Material: FFPE tissue from an adenomatous hyperplasia lung lesion. The sample's subset: atypical adenomatous hyperplasia (AAH), lung preneoplasia. The sequence was collected from a person between 45 and 75 years old with lung adenocarcinoma. The V gene is TRBV4-2, the J gene TRBJ2-3, with D possibly called TRBD1 or TRBD2 (5 bases each). CDR3 DNA sequence: TGTGCCAGCAGCCAAGACCACGGGGCGGGAGATACGCAGTATTTT. Protein: CASSQDHGAGDTQYF.